Listed here is a single T cell receptor beta chain. This clonotype showed up many times. The specificity of this receptor is unknown. No much larger clonotype is one base removed from it; base qualities were not supplied. This entry belongs to a study of response to subunit inactivated influenza vaccine (dated by TCRdb to the late 2010s). Study-wide context: To follow how T cells responded to a trivalent subunit inactivated influenza vaccine, the researchers relied on deep quantitative profiling of the T cell receptor repertoire.

The library came from RT-PCR. The reads were generated on an Illumina HiSeq 2500. TCRdb reprocessed the public reads (quality trimming at Q25 with fastp, clone calling with MiXCR) and kept in-frame beta chains. Rows are unified per CDR3 protein, each entry keeping the most common DNA and genes. This sample holds hundreds of thousands of distinct CDR3 sequences; approximately 14% were observed only once. The ten largest clones take up 6.5% to 8.5% of the sample. Results the study describes overall, beyond this receptor: According to the authors, only a limited number of new T cells may be recruited by each seasonal influenza vaccination.

The CDR3 holds 15 amino acids from the cysteine to the phenylalanine. Only the CDR3 DNA is retained, 45 bases long and in frame from the first base. V is cut by 4 bases and J by 0 bases, and the space between the germline ends is 11 bases. The germline V gene (reference sequence) yields SGHKS for CDR1 and YYEKEE for CDR2. The sequenced sample was PBMCs from blood, obtained 14 days before vaccination. The chain is encoded by TRBV5-5 joined to TRBJ1-3, with an unclear D gene assignment. The source of this sequence is a man aged 45-60 years who received an inactivated influenza vaccine. Donor details come from another sample of the same person, matched by shared clones. The CDR3 here reads CASSLGRNSGNTIYF. The sequenced DNA: TGTGCCAGCAGCCTCGGACGGAACTCTGGAAACACCATATATTTT.